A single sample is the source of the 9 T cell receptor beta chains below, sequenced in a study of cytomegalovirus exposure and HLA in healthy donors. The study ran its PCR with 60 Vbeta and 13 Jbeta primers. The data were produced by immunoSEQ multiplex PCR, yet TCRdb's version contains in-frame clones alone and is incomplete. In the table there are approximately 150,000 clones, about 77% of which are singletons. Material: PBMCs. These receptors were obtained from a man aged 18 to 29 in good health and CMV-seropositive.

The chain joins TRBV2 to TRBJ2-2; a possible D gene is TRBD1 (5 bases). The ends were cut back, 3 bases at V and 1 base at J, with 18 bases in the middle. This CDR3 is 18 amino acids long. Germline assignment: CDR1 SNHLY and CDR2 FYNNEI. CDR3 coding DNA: TGTGCCAGCAGTGACAGGGAACGAAGTTACTTGAACACCGGGGAGCTGTTTTTT. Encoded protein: CASSDRERSYLNTGELFF. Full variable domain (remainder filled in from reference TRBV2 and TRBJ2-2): EPEVTQTPSHQVTQMGQEVILRCVPISNHLYFYWYRQILGQKVEFLVSFYNNEISEKSEIFDDQFSVERPDGSNFTLKIRSTKLEDSAMYFCASSDRERSYLNTGELFFGEGSRLTVL.

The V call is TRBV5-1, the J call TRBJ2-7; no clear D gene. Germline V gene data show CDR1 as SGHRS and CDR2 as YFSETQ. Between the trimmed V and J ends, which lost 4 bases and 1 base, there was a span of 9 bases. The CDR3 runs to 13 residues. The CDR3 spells CASSLEESYEQYF. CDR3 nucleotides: TGCGCCAGCAGCCTGGAAGAGTCCTACGAGCAGTACTTC.

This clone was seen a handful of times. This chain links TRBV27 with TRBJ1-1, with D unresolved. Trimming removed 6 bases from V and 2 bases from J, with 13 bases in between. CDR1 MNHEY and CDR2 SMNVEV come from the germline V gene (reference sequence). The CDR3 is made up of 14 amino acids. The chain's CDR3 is CASRFDAGNTEAFF. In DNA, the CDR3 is TGTGCCAGCAGATTCGATGCGGGAAACACTGAAGCTTTCTTT.

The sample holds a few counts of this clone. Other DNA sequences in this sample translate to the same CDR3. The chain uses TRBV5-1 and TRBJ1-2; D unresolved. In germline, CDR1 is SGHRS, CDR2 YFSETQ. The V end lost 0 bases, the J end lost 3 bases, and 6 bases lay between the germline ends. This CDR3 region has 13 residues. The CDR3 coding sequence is TGCGCCAGCAGCTTGGGCCAGGACTATGGCTACACCTTC. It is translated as CASSLGQDYGYTF.

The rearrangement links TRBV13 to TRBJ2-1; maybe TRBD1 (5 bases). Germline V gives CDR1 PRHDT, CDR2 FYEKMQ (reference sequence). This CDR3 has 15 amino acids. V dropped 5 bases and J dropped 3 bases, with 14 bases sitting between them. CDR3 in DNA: TGTGCCAGCAGCCCGACTTTAGACAGCTACAATGAGCAGTTCTTC. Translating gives CASSPTLDSYNEQFF.

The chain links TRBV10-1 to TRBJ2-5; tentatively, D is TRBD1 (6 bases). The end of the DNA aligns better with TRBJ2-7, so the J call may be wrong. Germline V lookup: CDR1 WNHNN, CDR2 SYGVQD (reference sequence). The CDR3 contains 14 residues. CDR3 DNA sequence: TGCGCCAGCAGTGAACTGGACAGTCCCTACGAGCAGTACTTC. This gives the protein CASSELDSPYEQYF.

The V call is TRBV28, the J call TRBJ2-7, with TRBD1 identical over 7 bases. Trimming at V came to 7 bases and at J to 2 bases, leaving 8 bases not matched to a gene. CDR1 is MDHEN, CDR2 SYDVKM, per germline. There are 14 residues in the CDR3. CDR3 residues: CASNLQGKAYEQYF. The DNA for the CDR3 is TGTGCCAGCAACCTACAGGGGAAAGCCTACGAGCAGTACTTC. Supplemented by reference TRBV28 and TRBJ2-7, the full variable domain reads DVKVTQSSRYLVKRTGEKVFLECVQDMDHENMFWYRQDPGLGLRLIYFSYDVKMKEKGDIPEGYSVSREKKERFSLILESASTNQTSMYLCASNLQGKAYEQYFGPGTRLTVT.

The CDR3 here is CASSQGAGEGTEAFF. The CDR3, as DNA: TGCGCCAGCAGCCAAGGAGCAGGGGAAGGCACTGAAGCTTTCTTT. The chain carries TRBV4-1 and TRBJ1-1; TRBD1 might be the D (6 bases). This CDR3 is built from 15 residues. CDR1 and CDR2 from the germline V gene are MGHRA and YSYEKL. V lost 1 base and J lost 4, with 13 bases in between.

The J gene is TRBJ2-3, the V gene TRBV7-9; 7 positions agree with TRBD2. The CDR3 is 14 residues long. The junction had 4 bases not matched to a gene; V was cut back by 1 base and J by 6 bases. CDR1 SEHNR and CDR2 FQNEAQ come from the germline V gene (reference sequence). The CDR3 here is CASSLDGRWDTQYF. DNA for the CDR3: TGTGCCAGCAGCTTAGACGGGAGGTGGGATACGCAGTATTTT.